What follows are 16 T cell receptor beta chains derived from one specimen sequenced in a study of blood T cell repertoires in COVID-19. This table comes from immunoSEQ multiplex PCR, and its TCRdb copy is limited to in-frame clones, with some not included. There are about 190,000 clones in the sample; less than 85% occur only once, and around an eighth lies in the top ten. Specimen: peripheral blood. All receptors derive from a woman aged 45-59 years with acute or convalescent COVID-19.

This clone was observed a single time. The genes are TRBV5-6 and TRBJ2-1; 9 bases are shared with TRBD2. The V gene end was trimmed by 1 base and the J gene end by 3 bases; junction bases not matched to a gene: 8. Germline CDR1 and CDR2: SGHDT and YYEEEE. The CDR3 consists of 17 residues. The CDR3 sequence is CASSLIPRLAVYNEQFF. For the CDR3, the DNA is TGTGCCAGCAGCTTGATACCGAGACTAGCGGTCTACAATGAGCAGTTCTTC.

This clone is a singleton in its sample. CDR3 coding DNA: TGTGCCAGCAGAGCCCAGGGCGGGGGGGACACCGGGGAGCTGTTTTTT. Encoded protein: CASRAQGGGDTGELFF. The chain links TRBV27 to TRBJ2-2; TRBD2 matches 9 bases. Trimming cost V 6 bases and J 3 bases; bases outside gene matches: 8. The CDR3 is 16 amino acids. Per the germline V gene, CDR1 is MNHEY and CDR2 is SMNVEV (reference sequence).

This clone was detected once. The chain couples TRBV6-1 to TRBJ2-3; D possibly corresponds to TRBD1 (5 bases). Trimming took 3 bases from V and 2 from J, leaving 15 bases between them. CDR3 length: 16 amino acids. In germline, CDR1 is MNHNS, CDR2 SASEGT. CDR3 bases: TGTGCCAGCAGTGAGACAAAGACAGCTATCACAGATACGCAGTATTTT. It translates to CASSETKTAITDTQYF.

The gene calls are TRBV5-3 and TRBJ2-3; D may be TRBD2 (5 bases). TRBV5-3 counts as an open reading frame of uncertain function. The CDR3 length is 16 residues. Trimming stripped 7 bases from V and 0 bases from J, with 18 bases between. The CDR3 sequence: CARFIPRRTSTDTQYF. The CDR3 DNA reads TGTGCCAGATTCATCCCGCGACGGACTAGCACAGATACGCAGTATTTT.

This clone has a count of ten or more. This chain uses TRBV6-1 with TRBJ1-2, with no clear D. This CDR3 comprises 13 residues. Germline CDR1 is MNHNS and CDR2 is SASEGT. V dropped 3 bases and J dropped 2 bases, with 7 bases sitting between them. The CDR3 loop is CASSDMGNYGYTF. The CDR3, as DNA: TGTGCCAGCAGTGATATGGGCAACTATGGCTACACCTTC.

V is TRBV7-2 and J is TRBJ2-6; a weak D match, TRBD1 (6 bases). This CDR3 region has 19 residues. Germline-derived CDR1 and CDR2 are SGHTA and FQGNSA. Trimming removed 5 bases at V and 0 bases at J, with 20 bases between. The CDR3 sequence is CASSVTGSGFPSGANVLTF. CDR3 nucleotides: TGTGCCAGCAGCGTAACAGGGTCTGGGTTTCCCTCTGGGGCCAACGTCCTGACTTTC.

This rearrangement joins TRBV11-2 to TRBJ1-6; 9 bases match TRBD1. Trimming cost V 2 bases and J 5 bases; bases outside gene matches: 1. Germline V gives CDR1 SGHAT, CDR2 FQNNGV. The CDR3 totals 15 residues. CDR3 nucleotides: TGTGCCAGCAGCTTAACAGGGGGCAATAATTCACCCCTCCACTTT. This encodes CASSLTGGNNSPLHF.

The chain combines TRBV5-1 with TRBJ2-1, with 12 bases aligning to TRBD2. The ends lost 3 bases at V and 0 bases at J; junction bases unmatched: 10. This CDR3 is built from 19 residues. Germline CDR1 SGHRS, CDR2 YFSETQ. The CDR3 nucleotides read TGCGCCAGCAGCTCCCCGGGACTAGCGGGCCTGAGCTCCTACAATGAGCAGTTCTTC. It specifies CASSSPGLAGLSSYNEQFF.

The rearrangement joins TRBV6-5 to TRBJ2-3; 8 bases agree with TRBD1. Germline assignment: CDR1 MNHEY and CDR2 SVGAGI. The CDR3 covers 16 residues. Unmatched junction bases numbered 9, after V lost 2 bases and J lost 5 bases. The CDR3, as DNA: TGTGCCAGCAGTTACCCTGGCGGACAGGGAGGAGATACGCAGTATTTT. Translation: CASSYPGGQGGDTQYF.

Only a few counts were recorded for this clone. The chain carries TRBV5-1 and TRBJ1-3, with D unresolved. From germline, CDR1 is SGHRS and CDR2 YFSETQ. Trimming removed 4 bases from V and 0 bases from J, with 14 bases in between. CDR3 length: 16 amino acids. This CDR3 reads CASSPMDFFSGNTIYF. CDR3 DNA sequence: TGCGCCAGCAGCCCCATGGACTTTTTCTCTGGAAACACCATATATTTT. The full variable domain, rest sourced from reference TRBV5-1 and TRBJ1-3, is KAGVTQTPRYLIKTRGQQVTLSCSPISGHRSVSWYQQTPGQGLQFLFEYFSETQRNKGNFPGRFSGRQFSNSRSEMNVSTLELGDSALYLCASSPMDFFSGNTIYFGEGSWLTVV.

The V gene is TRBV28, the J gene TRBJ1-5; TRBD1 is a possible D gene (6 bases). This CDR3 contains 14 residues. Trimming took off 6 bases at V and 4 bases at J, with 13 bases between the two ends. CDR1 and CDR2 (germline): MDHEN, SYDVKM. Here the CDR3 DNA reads TGTGCCAGCAGCCCGGACAGCTTTAATCAGCCCCAGCATTTT. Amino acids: CASSPDSFNQPQHF.

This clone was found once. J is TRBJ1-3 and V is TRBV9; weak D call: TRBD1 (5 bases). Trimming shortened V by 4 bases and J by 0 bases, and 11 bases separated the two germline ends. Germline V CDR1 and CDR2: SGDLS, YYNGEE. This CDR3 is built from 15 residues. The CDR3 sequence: CASSPLGASGNTIYF. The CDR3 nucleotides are TGTGCCAGCAGCCCATTAGGGGCCTCTGGAAACACCATATATTTT.

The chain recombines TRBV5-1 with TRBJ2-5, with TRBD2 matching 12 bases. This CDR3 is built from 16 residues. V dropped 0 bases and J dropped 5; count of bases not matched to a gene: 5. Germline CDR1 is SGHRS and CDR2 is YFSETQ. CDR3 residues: CASSLDASGRGETQYF. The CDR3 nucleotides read TGCGCCAGCAGCTTGGACGCTAGCGGGAGGGGGGAGACCCAGTACTTC. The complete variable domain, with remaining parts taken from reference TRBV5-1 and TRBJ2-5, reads KAGVTQTPRYLIKTRGQQVTLSCSPISGHRSVSWYQQTPGQGLQFLFEYFSETQRNKGNFPGRFSGRQFSNSRSEMNVSTLELGDSALYLCASSLDASGRGETQYFGPGTRLLVL.

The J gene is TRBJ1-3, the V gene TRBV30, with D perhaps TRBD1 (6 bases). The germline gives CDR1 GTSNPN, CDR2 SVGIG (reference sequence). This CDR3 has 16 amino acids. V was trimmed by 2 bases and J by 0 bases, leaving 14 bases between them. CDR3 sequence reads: CAWSKGHQNSGNTIYF. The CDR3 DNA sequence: TGTGCCTGGAGTAAGGGACATCAAAACTCTGGAAACACCATATATTTT.

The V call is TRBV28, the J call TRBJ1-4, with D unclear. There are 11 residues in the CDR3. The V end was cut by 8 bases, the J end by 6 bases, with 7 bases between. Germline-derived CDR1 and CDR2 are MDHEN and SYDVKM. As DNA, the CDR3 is TGTGCCAGCCGGGGATATGAAAAACTGTTTTTT. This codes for CASRGYEKLFF.

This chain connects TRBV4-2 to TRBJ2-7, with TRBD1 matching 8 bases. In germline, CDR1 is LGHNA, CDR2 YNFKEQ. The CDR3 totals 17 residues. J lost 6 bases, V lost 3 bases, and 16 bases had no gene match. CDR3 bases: TGTGCCAGCAGCCAGGTGACGTCCGGACAGGGATCTGGCGAGCAGTACTTC. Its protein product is CASSQVTSGQGSGEQYF.